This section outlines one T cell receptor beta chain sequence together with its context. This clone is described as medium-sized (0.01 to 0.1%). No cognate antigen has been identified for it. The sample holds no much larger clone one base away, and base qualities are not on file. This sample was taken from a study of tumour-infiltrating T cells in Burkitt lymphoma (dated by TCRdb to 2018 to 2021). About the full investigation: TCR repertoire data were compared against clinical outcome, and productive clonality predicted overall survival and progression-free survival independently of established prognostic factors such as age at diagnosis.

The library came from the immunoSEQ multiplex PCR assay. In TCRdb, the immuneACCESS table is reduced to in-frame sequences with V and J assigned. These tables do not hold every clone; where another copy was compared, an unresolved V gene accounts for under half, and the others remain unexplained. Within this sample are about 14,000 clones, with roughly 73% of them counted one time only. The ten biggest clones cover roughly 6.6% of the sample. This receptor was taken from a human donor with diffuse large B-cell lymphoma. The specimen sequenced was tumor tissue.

DNA sequence: TGTGCCAGCAGCGCCCTAGTCTTTTCCATATATTTT. Its translation is CASSALVFSIYF. This chain joins TRBV7-2 to TRBJ1-3; no D segment can be confidently identified. The V end loses 5 bases and the J end loses 11 bases, and a stretch of 13 bases separates them. CDR1 is given as SGHTA and CDR2 as FQGNSA, both from the germline V gene. The CDR3 runs 12 amino acids, cysteine and phenylalanine included. Just CDR3 DNA is preserved here, 36 bases in frame from base 1.